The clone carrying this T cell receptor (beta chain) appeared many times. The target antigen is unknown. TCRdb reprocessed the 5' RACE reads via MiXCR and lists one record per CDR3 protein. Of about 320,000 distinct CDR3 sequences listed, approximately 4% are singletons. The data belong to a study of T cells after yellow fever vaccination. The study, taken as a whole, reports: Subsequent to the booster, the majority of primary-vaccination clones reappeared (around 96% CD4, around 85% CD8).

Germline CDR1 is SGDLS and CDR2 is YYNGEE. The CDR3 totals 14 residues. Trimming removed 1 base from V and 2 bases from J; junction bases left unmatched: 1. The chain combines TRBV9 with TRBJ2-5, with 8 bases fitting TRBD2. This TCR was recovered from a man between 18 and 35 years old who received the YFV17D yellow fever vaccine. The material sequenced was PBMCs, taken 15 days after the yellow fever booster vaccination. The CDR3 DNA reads TGTGCCAGCAGCGTAAGCGGGGGTCAAGAGACCCAGTACTTC. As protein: CASSVSGGQETQYF.